Listed below are T cell receptor beta chains from one sample, sequenced in a study of siplizumab effects on memory and regulatory T cells. Sequencing used immunoSEQ multiplex PCR; TCRdb keeps in-frame clones, though not all of them. Among tens of thousands of clones listed, 85% to 95% were seen once. Sequenced material: CD8+ T cells sorted from blood. The receptor set was obtained from a human donor in good health. CDR3s include the opening cysteine and the closing phenylalanine or tryptophan. The D gene is left open where the match is weak. Clone size appears in some rows only: once, few, many, or a class for an expanded clone.

j_call clone_size v_call d_call cdr3_nt cdr3_aa
TRBJ2-3 . TRBV5-4 . TGTGCCAGCAGCCCCCTCGGGCTAGGAGATACGCAGTATTTT CASSPLGLGDTQYF
TRBJ1-3 . TRBV28 . TGTGCCAGCAGTCTCGGACGGGGCTCTGGAAACACCATATATTTT CASSLGRGSGNTIYF
TRBJ2-5 . TRBV6-1 TRBD2 TGTGCCAGCAGTGAAAGGGGGACTAGCGGGAGGCGTCAAGAGACCCAGTACTTC CASSERGTSGRRQETQYF
TRBJ1-5 . TRBV27 . TGTGCCAGGCGCAGGGAAGGGTGTTTCGGCAATCAGCCCCAGCATTTT CARRREGCFGNQPQHF
TRBJ2-2 once TRBV19 TRBD1 TGTGCCAGTAGCCCTTCGCCGACAGGGGCCGGGGAGCTGTTTTTT CASSPSPTGAGELFF
TRBJ2-6 few TRBV28 . TGTGCCAGCAGTTTCGGAGGGGCATCTGGGGCCAACGTCCTGACTTTC CASSFGGASGANVLTF
TRBJ2-1 . TRBV5-6 TRBD2 TGTGCCAGCAGCCTCGGACTAGCAGCTAATGAGCAGTTCTTC CASSLGLAANEQFF
TRBJ2-2 . TRBV7-3 TRBD1 TGTGCCAGCAGCCAGGGGACAGAAGCCGGGGAGCTGTTTTTT CASSQGTEAGELFF
TRBJ2-1 once TRBV6-1 TRBD2 TGTGCCAGCAGTGAAGGGGCGGGGGTCGGGTACAATGAGCAGTTCTTC CASSEGAGVGYNEQFF
TRBJ2-3 . TRBV28 TRBD1 TGTGCCAGCAACCCTAGGGACAGGACAACAGATACGCAGTATTTT CASNPRDRTTDTQYF
TRBJ2-1 . TRBV6-1 TRBD2 TGTGCCAGCAGTGAAGAAATCAGACTAGCGGGGGTGGATGAGCAGTTCTTC CASSEEIRLAGVDEQFF
TRBJ2-3 . TRBV7-3 . TGTGCCAGCAGCTTAACGGCGGAAGGGAGCACAGATACGCAGTATTTT CASSLTAEGSTDTQYF
TRBJ2-2 . TRBV25-1 . TGTGCCAGCAGTGAGCTATTTGCCGGGGAGCTGTTTTTT CASSELFAGELFF
TRBJ2-1 . TRBV9 TRBD2 TGTGCCAGCAGCGTATCGGGACTAGCGGGAGATGAGCAGTTCTTC CASSVSGLAGDEQFF
TRBJ2-7 . TRBV27 . TGTGCCAGCTCCGGTGGAGGCCCGCACGAGCAGTACTTC CASSGGGPHEQYF
TRBJ2-1 . TRBV9 . TGTGCCAGCAGCGCCTGGAACGCCCACAATGAGCAGTTCTTC CASSAWNAHNEQFF
TRBJ2-7 . TRBV15 . TGTGCCACCAGCAGAGATGGAGCGGCCCACTACGAGCAGTACTTC CATSRDGAAHYEQYF
TRBJ1-2 . TRBV29-1 . TGCAGCGTCCCAGGCGGGACTAACTATGGCTACACCTTC CSVPGGTNYGYTF
TRBJ2-1 . TRBV4-3 TRBD1 TGCGCCAGCAGCCCGACAGGGACGACAGGCGAGCAGTTCTTC CASSPTGTTGEQFF
TRBJ2-7 . TRBV27 TRBD2 TGTGCCAGCAGTTCTGGACTAGCAGGGGAGCAGTACTTC CASSSGLAGEQYF
TRBJ2-7 once TRBV5-4 . TGTGCCAGCAGACCCTCCGCCCGGGGCTCCTACGAGCAGTACTTC CASRPSARGSYEQYF
TRBJ1-1 few TRBV19 . TGTGCCAGTAGTGAGACTGGGAACACTGAAGCTTTCTTT CASSETGNTEAFF
TRBJ2-1 . TRBV7-8 . TGTGCCAGCAGCGTATCCGGGACTGGGCCTTTCGATGAGCAGTTCTTC CASSVSGTGPFDEQFF
TRBJ2-7 . TRBV4-1 TRBD1 TGCGCCAGCAGCCCCCTAGGGGGCCACTACGAGCAGTACTTC CASSPLGGHYEQYF
TRBJ2-3 . TRBV29-1 . TGCAGCGGTAAGGACACAGATACGCAGTATTTT CSGKDTDTQYF
TRBJ2-7 . TRBV7-9 TRBD1 TGTGCCAGCAGCTGGGGACAGGGCTACTACGAGCAGTACTTC CASSWGQGYYEQYF
TRBJ2-7 . TRBV25-1 . TGTGCCAGCAGGACGCGGGGAGAGCAGTACTTC CASRTRGEQYF
TRBJ2-1 . TRBV25-1 . TGTGCCAGCAGTGAATTTGGAGGCTCCTACAATGAGCAGTTCTTC CASSEFGGSYNEQFF
TRBJ2-3 . TRBV9 TRBD2 TGTGCCAGCAACCTAGCGGGAGTCGCAGATACGCAGTATTTT CASNLAGVADTQYF
TRBJ2-1 . TRBV7-3 . TGTGCCAGCAGCCACCAGGGCATTTTGAAGTTCTTC CASSHQGILKFF
TRBJ2-7 . TRBV6-6 . TGTGCCAGCAGTTGGGGCGGAGACTACGAGCAGTACTTC CASSWGGDYEQYF
TRBJ2-2 once TRBV14 TRBD1 TGTGCCAGCAGCCGCCGGGACAGGGTAGACACCGGGGAGCTGTTTTTT CASSRRDRVDTGELFF
TRBJ2-1 . TRBV7-9 . TGTGCCAGCAGCTCCCAGGGAGGAGGGTACAATGAGCAGTTCTTC CASSSQGGGYNEQFF
TRBJ2-7 . TRBV7-9 . TGTGCCAGCAGCTTGGGGGGCTACTACGAGCAGTACTTC CASSLGGYYEQYF
TRBJ1-2 . TRBV29-1 . TGCAGCGTTGAAGAATTCAGCTTAGGGGATGGCTACACCTTC CSVEEFSLGDGYTF
TRBJ2-1 . TRBV7-6 . TGTGCCAGCAGCCCCAGCGGCGGTTCCGGGTACAATGAGCAGTTCTTC CASSPSGGSGYNEQFF
TRBJ2-7 . TRBV19 TRBD2 TGTGCCAGTAGTATGACTAGCGGCCTCAACTACGAGCAGTACTTC CASSMTSGLNYEQYF
TRBJ2-3 . TRBV19 . TGTGCCAGTGGCCGCGTGGTCTGCACAGATACGCAGTATTTT CASGRVVCTDTQYF
TRBJ2-3 . TRBV6-6 TRBD1 TGTGCCAGCAGAGGACAGGACTCCACAGATACGCAGTATTTT CASRGQDSTDTQYF
TRBJ2-7 . TRBV30 TRBD2 TGTGCCCTGGAACGTGGACTAGGAAGGTCCTACGAGCAGTACTTC CALERGLGRSYEQYF
TRBJ2-7 . TRBV27 . TGTGCCAGCAGTGAGACAGGATCCCACGAGCAGTACTTC CASSETGSHEQYF
TRBJ2-7 . TRBV6-1 . TGTGCCAGCAGTGTGGGTGAAACCTACGAGCAGTACTTC CASSVGETYEQYF
TRBJ2-7 . TRBV30 . TGTGCCTGGAGTGTACGGTCCTCCTACGAGCAGTACTTC CAWSVRSSYEQYF
TRBJ1-5 . TRBV6-6 . TGTGCCAGCAGTTACCGGACTTCCAATCAGCCCCAGCATTTT CASSYRTSNQPQHF
TRBJ2-3 . TRBV7-2 TRBD2 TGTGCCAGCAGCTCCAGACTAGCGACGTACACAGATACGCAGTATTTT CASSSRLATYTDTQYF
TRBJ2-3 . TRBV5-8 TRBD2 TGTGCCAGCAGCATCGGACTAGCGGGGGGCACAGATACGCAGTATTTT CASSIGLAGGTDTQYF
TRBJ1-1 . TRBV19 . TGTGCCAGTAGTCTCGGCGCGGGGGTAATTGGTGAAGCTTTCTTT CASSLGAGVIGEAFF
TRBJ2-1 . TRBV27 . TGTGCCAGCAGTTTACCCAACAATGAGCAGTTCTTC CASSLPNNEQFF
TRBJ2-7 . TRBV7-2 TRBD1 TGTGCCAGCAGAACCGACAGGGTCTACGAGCAGTACTTC CASRTDRVYEQYF
TRBJ1-2 . TRBV4-3 . TGCGCCAGCAGCCAAGAGGAGGGGTACGGCTACACCTTC CASSQEEGYGYTF
TRBJ2-1 once TRBV27 . TGTGCCAGCAGTCCCCTCCCTTCCTACAATGAGCAGTTCTTC CASSPLPSYNEQFF
TRBJ2-5 . TRBV9 TRBD1 TGTGCCAGCAGCAGGAGGAACAGGGGGCGAGAGGGTCAAGAGACCCAGTACTTC CASSRRNRGREGQETQYF
TRBJ2-5 few TRBV4-2 TRBD2 TGTGCCAGCAGCCAAGAGGTCGGAGCGGGAGAGGAGACCCAGTACTTC CASSQEVGAGEETQYF
TRBJ2-3 . TRBV9 TRBD2 TGTGCCAGCAGCGCCGGTGATAGCGGGAGCACAGATACGCAGTATTTT CASSAGDSGSTDTQYF